The 7 T cell receptor beta chains given below trace back to one sample, sequenced in a study of CD8 T cells in ankylosing spondylitis. TCRdb ran MiXCR on the 5' RACE reads and lists one entry per CDR3 protein. The top ten hold less than 35% of the sample, which has around 250,000 distinct CDR3 sequences, about 20% seen once. Input material: blood, either unsorted or a sorted T cell fraction (not recorded which). The source is a male donor with ankylosing spondylitis or in good health (not recorded which).

This clonotype was counted many times. This chain connects TRBV6-1 to TRBJ2-3, with D perhaps TRBD1 or TRBD2 (5 bases each). This CDR3 has 13 amino acids. V was cut by 5 bases and J by 0 bases, with 6 bases left in between. Germline V gene sequence: CDR1 MNHNS, CDR2 SASEGT. The CDR3 sequence is CASSRDSTDTQYF. The DNA for the CDR3 is TGTGCCAGCAGTCGGGACAGCACAGATACGCAGTATTTT.

V is TRBV14 and J is TRBJ1-3; possibly TRBD1 for D (6 bases). This CDR3 region has 16 residues. Trimming stripped 4 bases from V and 4 bases from J, with 17 bases between. Germline V gives CDR1 SGHDN, CDR2 FVKESK. Here the CDR3 DNA reads TGTGCCAGCAGCCCCCCACAGGGAGGTTACGGAAACACCATATATTTT. It encodes CASSPPQGGYGNTIYF.

V is TRBV5-5 and J is TRBJ2-4, with no clear D. V was clipped by 2 bases and J by 8 bases, with 14 bases between them. The germline V gene has CDR1 SGHKS and CDR2 YYEKEE (reference sequence). The CDR3 totals 14 residues. The CDR3 DNA sequence: TGTGCCAGCAGCTTCGGGCCCCCTTCGGACATTCAGTACTTC. Translation: CASSFGPPSDIQYF.

This clonotype has only a few counts. The rearrangement uses TRBV29-1 and TRBJ2-3; D gene ambiguous. In germline, CDR1 is SQVTM, CDR2 ANQGSEA. The V and J ends lost 3 bases and 1 base respectively, with 11 bases between them. The length of the CDR3 is 14 residues. CDR3 bases: TGCAGCGTTGATAATTGGGCCCGCACAGATACGCAGTATTTT. Translated: CSVDNWARTDTQYF.

This clonotype was detected ten times or more. This chain connects TRBV4-1 to TRBJ2-1; 9 positions match TRBD2. The CDR3 has 17 amino acids. V gave up 0 bases and J gave up 2 bases; unmatched junction bases: 5. CDR1 is MGHRA and CDR2 is YSYEKL in the germline V gene. CDR3 nucleotide sequence: TGCGCCAGCAGCCAAGATAGGTCTAGCGGGACCTACAATGAGCAGTTCTTC. It translates to CASSQDRSSGTYNEQFF.

The rearrangement links TRBV12-5 to TRBJ1-2, with 12 bases lining up with TRBD1. CDR1 is LGHNT and CDR2 is FRNRAP in the germline V gene. The ends lost 5 bases at V and 6 bases at J; junction bases unmatched: 7. The CDR3 is 15 residues long. The CDR3 is CASGPWDRGLDGYTF. CDR3 in DNA: TGTGCTAGTGGTCCATGGGACAGGGGGCTAGATGGCTACACCTTC. The whole variable domain, remainder taken from reference TRBV12-5 and TRBJ1-2, is DARVTQTPRHKVTEMGQEVTMRCQPILGHNTVFWYRQTMMQGLELLAYFRNRAPLDDSGMPKDRFSAEMPDATLATLKIQPSEPRDSAVYFCASGPWDRGLDGYTFGSGTRLTVV.

There are many counts of this clonotype. The rearrangement joins TRBV12-3 or TRBV12-4 to TRBJ1-4; D might be TRBD1 (6 bases). The length of the CDR3 is 15 residues. The ends were cut back, 3 bases at V and 6 bases at J, with 14 bases in the middle. The CDR3 DNA is TGTGCCAGCAGTTTTGTGGGGGCGCAAGATGAAAAACTGTTTTTT. Translation: CASSFVGAQDEKLFF.